The 15 T cell receptor beta chains given below trace back to one sample, sequenced in a study of T-cell reconstitution after alpha-beta-depleted transplantation in children. During its preparation, the TCRbeta library received unique molecular identifiers. TCRdb reprocessed the PCR reads via MiXCR and lists one record per CDR3 protein. The data hold 500,000 to 750,000 distinct CDR3 sequences, with roughly a quarter observed a single time. Sequencing was performed on PBMCs, taken before TCRalphabeta/CD19-depleted stem cell transplant. The receptors come from a boy in the first two years of life with Wiskott-Aldrich syndrome, due to receive a stem cell transplant.

This clonotype was observed a few times. The J gene is TRBJ2-1, the V gene TRBV24-1; 9 bases agree with TRBD1. Trimming removed 2 bases from V and 2 bases from J; junction bases left unmatched: 6. CDR3 size: 17 residues. Germline V CDR1 and CDR2: KGHDR, SFDVKD. The CDR3 DNA is TGTGCCACCAGTGATTCGGTGACAGGGGGTACCTACAATGAGCAGTTCTTC. It codes for CATSDSVTGGTYNEQFF.

The chain couples TRBV9 to TRBJ2-5, with D possibly matching TRBD2 (5 bases). This CDR3 is built from 15 residues. CDR1 and CDR2 (germline): SGDLS, YYNGEE. V lost 7 bases to trimming and J lost 4 bases, with 20 bases between them. CDR3 sequence reads: CASAAFGVRGETQYF. The CDR3 region has the DNA TGTGCCAGCGCCGCTTTTGGGGTACGGGGAGAGACCCAGTACTTC.

The chain carries TRBV14 and TRBJ2-7, with TRBD1 matching 11 bases. This CDR3 is 15 amino acids long. Unmatched junction bases numbered 10, after V lost 5 bases and J lost 7 bases. The germline V gene has CDR1 SGHDN and CDR2 FVKESK. CDR3 nucleotide sequence: TGTGCCAGCAGCTTGTCAGGACAGGGGGCGTCGGAGCAGTACTTC. It encodes CASSLSGQGASEQYF.

This clonotype was seen only a few times. The chain combines TRBV2 with TRBJ2-1; 13 nucleotides match TRBD2. Germline CDR1 reads SNHLY; CDR2 reads FYNNEI. The ends lost 0 bases at V and 7 bases at J; junction bases unmatched: 3. The CDR3 loop spans 16 amino acids. The CDR3 nucleotides read TGTGCCAGCAGTGAAGCAAGGACTAGCGGGAGTAATGAGCAGTTCTTC. It yields the protein CASSEARTSGSNEQFF.

This clonotype was counted a few times. The chain is built from TRBV27 and TRBJ2-2; D gene unclear. V lost 3 bases, J lost 9 bases, and 11 bases lay in between. CDR3 length: 13 amino acids. The germline V gene encodes CDR1 MNHEY and CDR2 SMNVEV (reference sequence). CDR3 nucleotides: TGTGCCAGCAGTTTCATCTACCACCGGGAGCTGTTTTTT. It is translated as CASSFIYHRELFF.

This clonotype was seen a handful of times. The CDR3 bases are TGTGCCAGCAGCCAAGACTTGGCCACCGGGGAGCTGTTTTTT. This codes for CASSQDLATGELFF. This chain joins TRBV3-1 and TRBJ2-2; D gene ambiguous. V was clipped by 0 bases and J by 4 bases, with 6 bases between them. CDR1 LGHDT and CDR2 YNNKEL come from the germline V gene (reference sequence). There are 14 residues in the CDR3.

A few counts support this clonotype. The chain carries TRBV5-1 and TRBJ2-1, with 8 bases fitting TRBD1. V was pared by 4 bases and J by 6 bases, with 9 bases of the junction left unmatched. Germline CDR1 SGHRS, CDR2 YFSETQ. The CDR3 runs 15 residues. CDR3 region: CASSRTGQAINEQFF. CDR3 sequence (DNA): TGCGCCAGCAGCCGAACGGGACAGGCAATCAATGAGCAGTTCTTC.

This clonotype was counted only a few times. This chain connects TRBV6-2 or TRBV6-3 to TRBJ2-7; weak D call: TRBD1 (5 bases). The CDR3 loop spans 13 amino acids. V dropped 6 bases and J dropped 3 bases, with 12 bases sitting between them. The germline CDR1 and CDR2 sequences are MNHEY and SVGEGT. Written as DNA, the CDR3 is TGTGCCAGCAGCTGGACATTGTTCTACGAGCAGTACTTC. Its translation: CASSWTLFYEQYF.

V is TRBV4-2 and J is TRBJ1-1; 8 bases align to TRBD1. Germline assignment: CDR1 LGHNA and CDR2 YNFKEQ. The length of the CDR3 is 16 residues. V shed 4 bases, J shed 6 bases, and the junction held 13 bases outside the gene matches. The CDR3 coding sequence is TGTGCCAGCAGCCGTCAAAGGACAGGGATGAAGGCTGAAGCTTTCTTT. It is translated as CASSRQRTGMKAEAFF.

In this sample, this clonotype turned up a few times. CDR3 DNA: TGTGCCAGCAGCCCTGGGGAGGGACTAGCGATACAGACCCAGTACTTC. It yields the protein CASSPGEGLAIQTQYF. The J gene is TRBJ2-5, the V gene TRBV5-5, with TRBD2 matching over 10 bases. V lost 4 bases to trimming and J lost 6 bases; unmatched junction nucleotides: 12. Germline V gene data show CDR1 as SGHKS and CDR2 as YYEKEE (reference sequence). This CDR3 has 16 residues.

The genes are TRBV25-1 and TRBJ2-2; D remains ambiguous. The ends were cut back, 4 bases at V and 6 bases at J, with 15 bases in the middle. The CDR3 is 15 amino acids. Germline-derived CDR1 and CDR2 are MGHDK and SYGVNS. The CDR3: CASSGPTVLAGELFF. In nucleotides, the CDR3 is TGTGCCAGCAGTGGCCCCACTGTCTTGGCCGGGGAGCTGTTTTTT.

V is TRBV5-1 and J is TRBJ2-5; 7 bases line up with TRBD1. The CDR3 has 15 residues. Trimming at V came to 3 bases and at J to 5 bases, leaving 10 bases not matched to a gene. Germline V lookup: CDR1 SGHRS, CDR2 YFSETQ. This CDR3 reads CASSSMGQPRETQYF. CDR3 in DNA: TGCGCCAGCAGCTCAATGGGACAGCCCCGGGAGACCCAGTACTTC.

This clonotype was observed a handful of times. The rearrangement joins TRBV29-1 to TRBJ2-7; TRBD2 matches 7 bases. The V gene's germline CDR1 is SQVTM and CDR2 ANQGSEA. The CDR3 runs 15 residues. Unmatched junction bases numbered 11, after V lost 2 bases and J lost 4 bases. In DNA form, the CDR3 reads TGCAGCGTTGAATATTTGGCGGGAGTTCAATACGAGCAGTACTTC. Encoded protein: CSVEYLAGVQYEQYF.

The chain carries TRBV5-4 and TRBJ2-5, with D possibly matching TRBD2 (6 bases). Looked up from germline, CDR1 is SGHNT and CDR2 is YYREEE (reference sequence). Trimming removed 4 bases from V and 4 bases from J, with 17 bases in between. This CDR3 has 15 amino acids. CDR3 sequence: CASSTGLLAGETQYF. Written as DNA, the CDR3 is TGTGCCAGCAGCACCGGGTTACTAGCAGGAGAGACCCAGTACTTC.

This clonotype was seen a few times. This chain links TRBV24-1 with TRBJ1-1; D not certain. Germline CDR1 KGHDR, CDR2 SFDVKD. This CDR3 is 13 amino acids long. V was clipped by 4 bases and J by 4 bases, with 9 bases between them. In DNA, the CDR3 is TGTGCCACCAGTGAACCGGGAATCACTGAAGCTTTCTTT. This sequence encodes CATSEPGITEAFF.